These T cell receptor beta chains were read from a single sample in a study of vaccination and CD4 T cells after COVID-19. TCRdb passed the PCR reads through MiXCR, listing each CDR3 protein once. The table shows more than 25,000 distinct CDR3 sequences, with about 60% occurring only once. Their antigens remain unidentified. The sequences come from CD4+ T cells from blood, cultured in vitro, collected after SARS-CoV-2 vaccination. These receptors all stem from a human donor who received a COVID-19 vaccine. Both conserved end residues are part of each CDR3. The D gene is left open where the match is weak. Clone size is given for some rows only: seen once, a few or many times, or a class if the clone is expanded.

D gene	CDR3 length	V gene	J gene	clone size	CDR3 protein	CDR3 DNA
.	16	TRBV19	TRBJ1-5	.	CASSIVADFSNQPQHF	TGTGCCAGTAGTATAGTGGCAGACTTTAGCAATCAGCCCCAGCATTTT
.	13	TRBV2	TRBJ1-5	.	CASSGDSNQPQHF	TGTGCCAGCAGTGGGGACAGCAATCAGCCCCAGCATTTT
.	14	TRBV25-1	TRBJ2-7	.	CASSFVGERDEQYF	TGTGCCAGCAGTTTTGTGGGGGAGAGGGACGAGCAGTACTTC
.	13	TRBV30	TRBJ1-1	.	CAWSGSGNTEAFF	TGTGCCTGGAGTGGGTCCGGGAACACTGAAGCTTTCTTT
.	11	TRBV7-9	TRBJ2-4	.	CASSLENIQYF	TGTGCCAGCAGCTTAGAAAACATTCAGTACTTC
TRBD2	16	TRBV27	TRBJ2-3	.	CASSFQVLAGVDTQYF	TGTGCCAGCAGTTTCCAGGTTCTAGCGGGGGTAGATACGCAGTATTTT
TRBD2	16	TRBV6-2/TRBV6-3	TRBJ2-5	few	CASSYFPGLAGETQYF	TGTGCCAGCAGTTACTTCCCGGGACTAGCGGGGGAGACCCAGTACTTC
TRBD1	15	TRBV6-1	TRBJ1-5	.	CASSPAKGALQPQHF	TGTGCCAGCAGCCCCGCCAAGGGGGCACTTCAGCCCCAGCATTTT
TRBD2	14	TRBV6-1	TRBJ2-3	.	CATTRGAETDTQYF	TGTGCCACAACGCGGGGGGCCGAGACAGATACGCAGTATTTT
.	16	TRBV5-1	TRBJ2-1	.	CASSSRTGGIRDEQFF	TGCGCCAGCAGCTCTAGGACAGGAGGGATTCGGGATGAGCAGTTCTTC
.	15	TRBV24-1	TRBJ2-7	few	CATSDLHRAVYEQYF	TGTGCCACCAGTGATTTACACAGGGCTGTCTACGAGCAGTACTTC
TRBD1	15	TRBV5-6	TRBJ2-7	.	CASSPGQGSPCEQYF	TGTGCCAGCAGCCCCGGACAGGGTTCGCCCTGCGAGCAGTACTTC
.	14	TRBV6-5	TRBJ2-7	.	CASSYGGYPYEQYF	TGTGCCAGCAGTTACGGGGGGTACCCCTACGAGCAGTACTTC
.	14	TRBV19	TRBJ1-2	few	CASSIAAGEYGYTF	TGTGCCAGTAGTATAGCAGCCGGAGAGTATGGCTACACCTTC
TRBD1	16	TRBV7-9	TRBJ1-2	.	CASSPKGGTGLWWYTF	TGTGCCAGCAGCCCAAAGGGGGGGACAGGTCTATGGTGGTACACCTTC
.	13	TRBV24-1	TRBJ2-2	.	CATGKGGTGELFF	TGTGCCACCGGTAAAGGGGGGACCGGGGAGCTGTTTTTT
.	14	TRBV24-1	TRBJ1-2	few	CATSDPRGGHGYTF	TGTGCCACCAGTGACCCTAGAGGTGGCCATGGCTACACCTTC
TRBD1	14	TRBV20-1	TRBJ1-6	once	CSASQTGGDSPLHF	TGCAGTGCTAGCCAGACAGGGGGGGATTCACCCCTCCACTTT
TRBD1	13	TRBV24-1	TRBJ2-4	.	CATSTGGKNIQYF	TGTGCCACCAGTACAGGGGGCAAAAACATTCAGTACTTC
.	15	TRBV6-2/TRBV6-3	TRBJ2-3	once	CASTPRGAITDTQYF	TGTGCCAGCACCCCGCGAGGCGCCATCACAGATACGCAGTATTTT
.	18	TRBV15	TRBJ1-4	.	CATSRDGAVGASNEKLFF	TGTGCCACCAGCAGAGATGGGGCGGTGGGGGCTTCTAATGAAAAACTGTTTTTT
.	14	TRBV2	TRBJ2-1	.	CASSERRSYNEQFF	TGTGCCAGCAGTGAAAGGAGGTCCTACAATGAGCAGTTCTTC
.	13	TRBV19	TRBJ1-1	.	CASSKQLNTEAFF	TGTGCCAGTAGTAAACAGCTGAACACTGAAGCTTTCTTT
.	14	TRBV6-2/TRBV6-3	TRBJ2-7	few	CASSSRQVAAEQYF	TGTGCCAGCAGCTCACGGCAGGTTGCCGCCGAGCAGTACTTC
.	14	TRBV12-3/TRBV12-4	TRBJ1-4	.	CASSLGATNEKLFF	TGTGCCAGCAGTTTGGGGGCAACTAATGAAAAACTGTTTTTT
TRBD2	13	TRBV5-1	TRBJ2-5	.	CASSFGGTETQYF	TGCGCCAGCAGCTTCGGGGGGACGGAGACCCAGTACTTC
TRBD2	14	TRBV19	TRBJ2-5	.	CASSILAGEETQYF	TGTGCCAGTAGTATTCTAGCGGGGGAAGAGACCCAGTACTTC
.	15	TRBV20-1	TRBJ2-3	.	CSARDRGRSTDTQYF	TGCAGTGCTAGAGATCGGGGGCGTAGCACAGATACGCAGTATTTT
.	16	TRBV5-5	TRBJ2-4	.	CASSLDYSLAKNIQYF	TGTGCCAGCAGCTTGGATTACAGCTTAGCCAAAAACATTCAGTACTTC
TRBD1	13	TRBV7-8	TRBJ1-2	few	CASSWGQGYGYTF	TGTGCCAGCAGCTGGGGACAGGGCTATGGCTACACCTTC
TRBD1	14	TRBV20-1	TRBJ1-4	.	CSARPTGGDEKLFF	TGCAGTGCTAGACCGACAGGGGGAGATGAAAAACTGTTTTTT
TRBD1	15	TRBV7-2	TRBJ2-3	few	CASSSDRARTDTQYF	TGTGCCAGCAGCTCGGACAGGGCTAGAACAGATACGCAGTATTTT
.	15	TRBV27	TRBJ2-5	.	CASSLKVRFQETQYF	TGTGCCAGCAGTTTGAAGGTCCGGTTCCAAGAGACCCAGTACTTC
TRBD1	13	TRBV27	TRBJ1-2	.	CASTTGGNYGYTF	TGTGCCAGCACGACAGGGGGAAACTATGGCTACACCTTC
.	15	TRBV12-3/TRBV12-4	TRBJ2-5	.	CASSARGLTFGTQYF	TGTGCCAGCAGTGCCCGCGGACTTACCTTCGGGACCCAGTACTTC
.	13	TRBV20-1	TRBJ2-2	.	CSARETGTGELFF	TGCAGTGCTAGAGAAACAGGCACCGGGGAGCTGTTTTTT
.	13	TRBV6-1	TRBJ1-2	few	CASSRQFFYGYTF	TGTGCCAGCAGCCGACAGTTTTTCTATGGCTACACCTTC
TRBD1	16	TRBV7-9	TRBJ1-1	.	CASSLARDSQNTEAFF	TGTGCCAGCAGCTTAGCTAGGGACAGTCAGAACACTGAAGCTTTCTTT
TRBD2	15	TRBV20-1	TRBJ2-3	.	CSAGTSGAEADTQYF	TGCAGTGCTGGGACTAGCGGAGCGGAGGCAGATACGCAGTATTTT
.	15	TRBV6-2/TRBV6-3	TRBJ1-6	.	CASSWTGRSYSPLHF	TGTGCCAGCAGTTGGACGGGACGGTCCTATTCACCCCTCCACTTT
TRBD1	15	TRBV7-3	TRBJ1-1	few	CASSADRGLDTEAFF	TGTGCCAGCAGCGCCGACAGGGGTTTGGACACTGAAGCTTTCTTT
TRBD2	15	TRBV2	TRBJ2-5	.	CASSGSWGGQETQYF	TGTGCCAGCAGTGGTTCCTGGGGGGGGCAAGAGACCCAGTACTTC
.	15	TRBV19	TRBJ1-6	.	CASSRGAADNSPLHF	TGTGCCAGTAGTAGGGGGGCCGCTGATAATTCACCCCTCCACTTT
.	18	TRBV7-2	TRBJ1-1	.	CASSLFSRPRPGNTEAFF	TGTGCCAGCAGCTTATTTTCGAGGCCCAGACCGGGGAACACTGAAGCTTTCTTT